Presented here are 11 T cell receptor beta chains from one specimen sequenced in a study of T cells in women clearing cervical HPV infection. This table comes from immunoSEQ multiplex PCR, and its TCRdb copy is limited to in-frame clones, with some not included. The sample table sets out about 28,000 clones. Material for sequencing was blood buffy coat. The origin of the receptors is a woman between 18 and 75 years old with a cervical HPV16 infection that either progressed to CIN3+ or cleared (not recorded which).

On this clone: Read sequence stops 3 residues before the CDR3 end, and the germline J gene provides the missing end. J is TRBJ2-3 and V is TRBV30; 7 nucleotides agree with TRBD2. In germline, CDR1 is GTSNPN, CDR2 SVGIG (reference sequence). The CDR3 is made up of 13 amino acids. Partial CDR3 DNA: TGTGCCTGGAGTGTACGGGGGGAAGAGACG. Protein product: CAWSVRGEET. The entire CDR3 protein is CAWSVRGEETQYF.

About this clone: The CDR3 goes on 3 residues after the read ends, and that part is filled in from the germline J gene. This chain joins TRBV20-1 and TRBJ2-3, with 9 nucleotides matching TRBD2. In germline, CDR1 is DFQATT, CDR2 SNEGSKA (reference sequence). V dropped 3 bases and J dropped 7; count of bases not matched to a gene: 8. The CDR3 is made up of 14 amino acids. The CDR3 DNA, read in part, is TGCAGTGCTAGGGGGCTAGCGGGATCTAATACG. Amino acids: CSARGLAGSNT. The full CDR3 reads CSARGLAGSNTQYF.

With respect to this clone: The read finishes 3 residues shy of the CDR3 end, and the germline J gene is used to complete it. The chain has TRBV19 and TRBJ1-1; D gene unclear. The CDR3 runs 15 residues. Deletions cut 1 base from V and 0 bases from J, with 9 bases between. CDR1 and CDR2 (germline): LNHDA, SQIVND (reference sequence). The CDR3 DNA, read in part, is TGTGCCAGTAGTATAGGTCCGACTTTGAACACTGAA. This gives the protein CASSIGPTLNTE. In full, the CDR3 reads CASSIGPTLNTEAFF.

About this clone itself: The read is 3 residues too short to cover the CDR3 end, so that end is filled in from the germline J gene. The gene calls are TRBV18 and TRBJ2-2; perhaps D is TRBD1 or TRBD2 (5 bases each). Per the germline V gene, CDR1 is KGHSH and CDR2 is LQKENI. The CDR3 is made up of 14 amino acids. The CDR3 bases that were read are TGTGCCAGCTCACCACAGGGCGAGGGGTCACCG. It is translated as CASSPQGEGSP. Given in full, the CDR3 is CASSPQGEGSPLFF.

With regard to this clone: The DNA ends 3 residues before the CDR3 does, and the rest of the CDR3 is filled in from the germline J gene. J is TRBJ2-3 and V is TRBV5-6; 7 nucleotides line up with TRBD2. Germline CDR1 and CDR2: SGHDT and YYEEEE. The CDR3 contains 14 residues. The sequenced CDR3 bases are TGTGCCAGCAGCTACGGACTAGGGCGGGAGACG. Its translation: CASSYGLGRET. The CDR3 as a whole reads CASSYGLGRETQYF.

For this clone: Read sequence stops 3 residues before the CDR3 end, and the germline J gene provides the missing end. The V and J genes are TRBV7-3 and TRBJ2-3; D gene unclear. V was cut by 1 base and J by 2 bases, with 10 bases left in between. CDR1 and CDR2 from the germline V gene are SGHTA and FQGTGA. CDR3 length equals 15 residues. The sequenced CDR3 bases are TGTGCCAGCAGCTTAAGGCCCGAGGTCACAGATACG. As protein: CASSLRPEVTDT. The full CDR3 is CASSLRPEVTDTQYF. The variable domain in full, with the rest retrieved from reference TRBV7-3 and TRBJ2-3, is GAGVSQTPSNKVTEKGKYVELRCDPISGHTALYWYRQSLGQGPEFLIYFQGTGAADDSGLPNDRFFAVRPEGSVSTLKIQRTERGDSAVYLCASSLRPEVTDTQYFGPGTRLTVL.

According to its frequency, this clone is medium-sized (0.01 to 0.1%). Read coverage stops 3 residues before the CDR3 terminus; the germline J gene supplies the remainder. This chain connects TRBV19 to TRBJ1-1, with D possibly being TRBD1 (6 bases). CDR1 is LNHDA and CDR2 is SQIVND in the germline V gene (reference sequence). The V end was cut by 1 base, the J end by 1 base, with 10 bases between. This CDR3 contains 15 residues. The DNA read from the CDR3 is TGTGCCAGTAGTATAGTAAGGACAGAGAACACTGAA. It translates to CASSIVRTENTE. In full, the CDR3 reads CASSIVRTENTEAFF.

A word on this clone: The read falls 3 residues short of the CDR3 end, and the missing part is taken from the germline J gene. The chain is built from TRBV7-9 and TRBJ2-4; D gene unclear. From germline, CDR1 is SEHNR and CDR2 FQNEAQ (reference sequence). This CDR3 has 12 amino acids. CDR3 DNA (partial): TGTGCCAGCAGCTCCCCTGAGCGTGGT. Translated: CASSSPERG. The full CDR3 protein is CASSSPERGQYF.

CDR3 DNA (partial): TGCAGTGCCGACAGCGGGGGCTACAATGAG. It specifies CSADSGGYNE. The whole CDR3 reads CSADSGGYNEQFF. The chain uses TRBV20-1 and TRBJ2-1; 8 bases line up with TRBD2. The read gets to within 3 residues of the CDR3 end, and the germline J gene fills in the rest. After removal of 6 bases from V and 3 bases from J, the junction contained 4 bases not matched to a gene. The CDR3 consists of 13 residues. Per germline, CDR1 DFQATT and CDR2 SNEGSKA (reference sequence).

Points on this clone: The sequence runs out 3 residues before the end of the CDR3; the remainder is reconstructed from the germline J gene. The chain uses TRBV5-4 and TRBJ2-1, with 10 positions matching TRBD1. CDR1 and CDR2 from the germline V gene are SGHNT and YYREEE (reference sequence). The CDR3 has 15 residues. Trimming cost V 2 bases and J 2 bases; bases outside gene matches: 1. CDR3 DNA, as far as it was read: TGTGCCAGCAGCTTCGGGACAGGGGCCTACAATGAG. It specifies CASSFGTGAYNE. The whole CDR3 reads CASSFGTGAYNEQFF.

As for this clone: The read ends 3 residues before the CDR3 terminus; that terminus is restored from the germline J gene. This rearrangement joins TRBV20-1 to TRBJ2-1; perhaps TRBD2 as D (5 bases). Germline CDR1 reads DFQATT; CDR2 reads SNEGSKA (reference sequence). CDR3 length: 15 residues. V was clipped by 0 bases and J by 0 bases, with 9 bases between them. The CDR3 loop reads CSAREGGRSYNEQFF. The sequenced part of the CDR3 DNA is TGCAGTGCTAGAGAAGGCGGGCGCTCCTACAATGAG.